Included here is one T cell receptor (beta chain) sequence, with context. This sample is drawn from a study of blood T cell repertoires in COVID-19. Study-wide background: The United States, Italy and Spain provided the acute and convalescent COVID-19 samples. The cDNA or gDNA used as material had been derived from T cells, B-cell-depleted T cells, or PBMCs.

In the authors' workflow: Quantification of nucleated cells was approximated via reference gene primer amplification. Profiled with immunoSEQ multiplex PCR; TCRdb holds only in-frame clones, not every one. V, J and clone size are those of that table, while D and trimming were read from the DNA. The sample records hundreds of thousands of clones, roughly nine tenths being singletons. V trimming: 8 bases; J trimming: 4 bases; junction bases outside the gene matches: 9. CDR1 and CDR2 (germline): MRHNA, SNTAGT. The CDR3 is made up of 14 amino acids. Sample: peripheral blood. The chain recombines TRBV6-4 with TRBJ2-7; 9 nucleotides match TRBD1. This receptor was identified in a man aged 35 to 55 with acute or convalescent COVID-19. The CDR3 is CASVRPGQGYEQYF. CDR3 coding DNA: TGTGCCAGCGTACGACCGGGACAGGGTTACGAGCAGTACTTC.